Shown below are 23 T cell receptor beta chains from a single sample sequenced in a study of siplizumab effects on memory and regulatory T cells. It was at 37°C and for around 6 days that the mixed lymphocyte reaction cells were cocultured. What these receptors recognize is not known. TCRdb's table, derived via immunoSEQ multiplex PCR, lists solely in-frame clones and lacks some. The table records about 3,400 clones, 50% to 65% of them present only once. Sequences were obtained from CFSE-low (dividing) CD8+ T cells sorted from an allogeneic mixed lymphocyte reaction. These receptor sequences come from a human donor in good health; the cells came from an allogeneic mixed lymphocyte reaction. Some clones in this sample may be carry-over from other donors' samples.

The gene calls are TRBV9 and TRBJ1-2, with D uncertain. V was shortened by 0 bases and J by 3 bases, with 9 bases between the two germline ends. Germline CDR1 and CDR2: SGDLS and YYNGEE. The CDR3 extends over 14 amino acids. CDR3 sequence (DNA): TGTGCCAGCAGCGTAGTCCCCGGAGACTATGGCTACACCTTC. This gives the protein CASSVVPGDYGYTF.

CDR3 in amino acids: CASSLSSGANQPQHF. The CDR3 DNA reads as TGTGCCAGCAGCTTGTCGTCAGGGGCTAATCAGCCCCAGCATTTT. This chain links TRBV5-8 with TRBJ1-5; TRBD1 might be the D (6 bases). The CDR3 spans 15 residues. Germline loops: CDR1 SGHTS, CDR2 YDEGEE. With 1 base removed from V and 4 bases from J, the gap between germline ends came to 12 bases.

The chain couples TRBV19 to TRBJ2-7; 7 positions match TRBD1. Per the germline V gene, CDR1 is LNHDA and CDR2 is SQIVND (reference sequence). The CDR3 is made up of 12 amino acids. J was trimmed by 6 bases and V by 3 bases; bases with no gene match: 2. The CDR3 loop reads CASSMTGFEQYF. CDR3 DNA sequence: TGTGCCAGTAGTATGACAGGGTTCGAGCAGTACTTC. The variable domain in full, completed from reference TRBV19 and TRBJ2-7, reads DGGITQSPKYLFRKEGQNVTLSCEQNLNHDAMYWYRQDPGQGLRLIYYSQIVNDFQKGDIAEGYSVSREKKESFPLTVTSAQKNPTAFYLCASSMTGFEQYFGPGTRLTVT.

There are a few counts of this clone. The chain couples TRBV27 to TRBJ2-2, with 7 bases that match TRBD2. Trimming cost V 0 bases and J 6 bases; bases outside gene matches: 10. The germline gives CDR1 MNHEY, CDR2 SMNVEV (reference sequence). This CDR3 is 17 amino acids long. The chain's CDR3 is CASSLSMGEGGPGELFF. The CDR3 region has the DNA TGTGCCAGCAGTTTATCGATGGGGGAGGGCGGTCCCGGGGAGCTGTTTTTT.

V gene TRBV19 combines with J gene TRBJ2-2; D is unclear. Trimming pared 3 bases from V and 7 bases from J, leaving 6 bases between. This CDR3 comprises 12 residues. Germline CDR1 and CDR2: LNHDA and SQIVND (reference sequence). The CDR3 is CASSITFGELFF. Here the CDR3 DNA reads TGTGCCAGTAGTATTACATTCGGGGAGCTGTTTTTT.

This clone was seen only a few times. The V call is TRBV6-5, the J call TRBJ1-2; D might be TRBD1 (5 bases). CDR3 size: 15 residues. The V end lost 0 bases, the J end lost 6 bases, and 14 bases lay between the germline ends. Germline-derived CDR1 and CDR2 are MNHEY and SVGAGI. CDR3: CASSYSMGVVDGYTF. As DNA, the CDR3 is TGTGCCAGCAGTTACTCGATGGGGGTAGTGGATGGCTACACCTTC.

V usage is TRBV27 and J usage is TRBJ2-2; 12 nucleotides match TRBD2. CDR1 is MNHEY and CDR2 is SMNVEV in the germline V gene (reference sequence). Unmatched junction bases numbered 8, after V lost 5 bases and J lost 4 bases. The CDR3 covers 17 residues. Written as DNA, the CDR3 is TGTGCCAGCAGTACGTTGACTAGCGGGGGTGTCACCGGGGAGCTGTTTTTT. It is translated as CASSTLTSGGVTGELFF.

The chain employs TRBV19 and TRBJ2-3; no clear D gene. Germline V lookup: CDR1 LNHDA, CDR2 SQIVND (reference sequence). Trimming took off 4 bases at V and 6 bases at J, with 11 bases between the two ends. This CDR3 region has 13 residues. In DNA, the CDR3 is TGTGCCAGTAGTACCCCCCCCGGGGATACGCAGTATTTT. Protein sequence: CASSTPPGDTQYF. Supplemented by reference TRBV19 and TRBJ2-3, the full variable domain reads DGGITQSPKYLFRKEGQNVTLSCEQNLNHDAMYWYRQDPGQGLRLIYYSQIVNDFQKGDIAEGYSVSREKKESFPLTVTSAQKNPTAFYLCASSTPPGDTQYFGPGTRLTVL.

The table lists this clone with a few counts. The V and J genes are TRBV13 and TRBJ2-2; TRBD2 matches at 11 bases. Germline CDR1 is PRHDT and CDR2 is FYEKMQ (reference sequence). V shed 0 bases and J 3 bases; nucleotides not matched to a gene: 0. The CDR3 contains 16 residues. Here the CDR3 DNA reads TGTGCCAGCAGCTTAGGACTAGCGGGGGACACCGGGGAGCTGTTTTTT. Translated: CASSLGLAGDTGELFF.

This clone was seen only once. This rearrangement joins TRBV6-6 to TRBJ2-7; D is perhaps TRBD1 (5 bases). This CDR3 comprises 15 residues. CDR1 and CDR2 (germline): MNHNY, SVGAGI (reference sequence). Trimming shortened V by 0 bases and J by 3 bases, and 12 bases separated the two germline ends. CDR3 loop: CASSYSTAGYYEQYF. In DNA form, the CDR3 reads TGTGCCAGCAGTTACTCGACAGCCGGATACTACGAGCAGTACTTC.

The sample holds a few counts of this clone. The rearrangement joins TRBV7-9 to TRBJ1-3, with TRBD1 as a possible D gene (5 bases). The CDR3 length is 16 residues. CDR1 SEHNR and CDR2 FQNEAQ come from the germline V gene (reference sequence). V was clipped by 5 bases and J by 0 bases, with 14 bases between them. The CDR3 sequence is CASSHTGTSSGNTIYF. CDR3 nucleotides: TGTGCCAGCAGCCACACAGGTACAAGCTCTGGAAACACCATATATTTT. Combining the CDR3 with reference TRBV7-9 and TRBJ1-3 gives the whole variable domain DTGVSQNPRHKITKRGQNVTFRCDPISEHNRLYWYRQTLGQGPEFLTYFQNEAQLEKSRLLSDRFSAERPKGSFSTLEIQRTEQGDSAMYLCASSHTGTSSGNTIYFGEGSWLTVV.

This clone was counted once. The chain joins TRBV7-6 to TRBJ2-5; 8 bases agree with TRBD2. With 4 bases clipped from V and 0 bases from J, the junction kept 7 bases outside the gene matches. The V gene's germline CDR1 is SGHVS and CDR2 FNYEAQ. CDR3 size: 16 residues. The CDR3 spells CASSSSVAGHQETQYF. For the CDR3, the DNA is TGTGCCAGCAGCTCTTCGGTAGCGGGACACCAAGAGACCCAGTACTTC.

This clone was observed a single time. The rearrangement joins TRBV7-6 to TRBJ2-1, with D hard to call. This CDR3 has 16 amino acids. Germline loops: CDR1 SGHVS, CDR2 FNYEAQ. The V end was cut by 5 bases, the J end by 6 bases, with 20 bases between. CDR3 in amino acids: CASSPQADRPFNEQFF. The DNA for the CDR3 is TGTGCCAGCAGCCCTCAGGCAGACCGTCCTTTCAATGAGCAGTTCTTC. Complete variable domain (other parts from reference TRBV7-6 and TRBJ2-1): GAGVSQSPRYKVTKRGQDVALRCDPISGHVSLYWYRQALGQGPEFLTYFNYEAQQDKSGLPNDRFSAERPEGSISTLTIQRTEQRDSAMYRCASSPQADRPFNEQFFGPGTRLTVL.

This chain uses TRBV4-2 with TRBJ1-1; 8 bases align to TRBD1. After removal of 7 bases from V and 7 bases from J, the junction contained 5 bases not matched to a gene. CDR1 is LGHNA and CDR2 is YNFKEQ in the germline V gene. CDR3 size: 12 residues. The CDR3 sequence is CASTLTGDEAFF. The CDR3 coding sequence is TGTGCCAGCACCCTGACAGGGGATGAAGCTTTCTTT.

The gene calls are TRBV12-5 and TRBJ2-2; a possible D gene is TRBD1 (6 bases). V was clipped by 3 bases and J by 3 bases, with 11 bases between them. From germline, CDR1 is LGHNT and CDR2 FRNRAP. The CDR3 runs to 15 residues. CDR3 residues: CASGLQGWDTGELFF. The CDR3 DNA sequence: TGTGCTAGTGGTTTACAGGGATGGGACACCGGGGAGCTGTTTTTT. Full variable domain (missing parts from reference TRBV12-5 and TRBJ2-2): DARVTQTPRHKVTEMGQEVTMRCQPILGHNTVFWYRQTMMQGLELLAYFRNRAPLDDSGMPKDRFSAEMPDATLATLKIQPSEPRDSAVYFCASGLQGWDTGELFFGEGSRLTVL.

This chain joins TRBV11-2 and TRBJ2-7, with 8 bases identical to TRBD1. J lost 4 bases, V lost 5 bases, and 7 bases had no gene match. The CDR3 is 14 residues long. Germline assignment: CDR1 SGHAT and CDR2 FQNNGV. The CDR3 region has the DNA TGTGCCAGCAGCGGGGCAGGGGGCTGGTACGAGCAGTACTTC. It translates to CASSGAGGWYEQYF.

V and J are TRBV7-8 and TRBJ2-5; tentatively, D is TRBD2 (5 bases). Gene TRBJ2-7 matches the end of the DNA better, so the J call may be wrong. The CDR3 has 15 amino acids. The germline CDR1 and CDR2 sequences are SGHVS and FQNEAQ. CDR3 residues: CASRGAYRQIYEQYF. The CDR3 DNA sequence: TGTGCCAGCAGGGGAGCGTACAGACAAATCTACGAGCAGTACTTC.

Only a few counts were recorded for this clone. The rearrangement joins TRBV7-2 to TRBJ2-7; D is uncertain. CDR1 and CDR2 (germline): SGHTA, FQGNSA. The V gene lost 2 bases and the J gene lost 3 bases, with 8 bases spanning the gap. The CDR3 has 13 residues. The chain's CDR3 is CASSLSPNYEQYF. In DNA form, the CDR3 reads TGTGCCAGCAGCTTAAGCCCCAACTACGAGCAGTACTTC. Combining the CDR3 with reference TRBV7-2 and TRBJ2-7 gives the whole variable domain GAGVSQSPSNKVTEKGKDVELRCDPISGHTALYWYRQSLGQGLEFLIYFQGNSAPDKSGLPSDRFSAERTGGSVSTLTIQRTQQEDSAVYLCASSLSPNYEQYFGPGTRLTVT.

This clone occurred a few times. This sequence joins TRBV7-9 and TRBJ1-5; D may be TRBD1 (5 bases). Looked up from germline, CDR1 is SEHNR and CDR2 is FQNEAQ (reference sequence). V gave up 4 bases and J gave up 7 bases, with 17 bases separating them. The CDR3 loop spans 15 amino acids. DNA for the CDR3: TGTGCCAGCAGCTATTCTTGGTCGGGGCAGCAGCCCCAGCATTTT. Protein: CASSYSWSGQQPQHF.

CDR3 DNA: TGTGCCAGCAGCGGAGGACAGGGGTACGAGCAGTACTTC. Protein sequence: CASSGGQGYEQYF. This rearrangement joins TRBV5-6 to TRBJ2-7, with 9 nucleotides matching TRBD1. V lost 4 bases and J lost 4; bases outside the gene matches: 3. The CDR3 consists of 13 residues. Germline V gene sequence: CDR1 SGHDT, CDR2 YYEEEE.

The rearrangement uses TRBV19 and TRBJ1-6, with D possibly being TRBD1 (5 bases). Trimming removed 8 bases at V and 14 bases at J, with 16 bases between. The CDR3 totals 12 residues. Looked up from germline, CDR1 is LNHDA and CDR2 is SQIVND (reference sequence). The chain's CDR3 is CASQDSLGTLHF. As DNA, the CDR3 is TGTGCCAGTCAAGACAGCCTCGGAACCCTCCACTTT. Filled out from reference TRBV19 and TRBJ1-6, the complete variable domain reads DGGITQSPKYLFRKEGQNVTLSCEQNLNHDAMYWYRQDPGQGLRLIYYSQIVNDFQKGDIAEGYSVSREKKESFPLTVTSAQKNPTAFYLCASQDSLGTLHFGNGTRLTVT.

The chain recombines TRBV10-1 with TRBJ2-2; D is ambiguous. The CDR3 sequence is 16 residues long. Trimming removed 4 bases at V and 0 bases at J, with 12 bases between. Germline assignment: CDR1 WNHNN and CDR2 SYGVQD (reference sequence). The CDR3: CASSVGGIPNTGELFF. The CDR3 coding sequence is TGCGCCAGCAGTGTCGGTGGGATCCCGAACACCGGGGAGCTGTTTTTT.

The chain is built from TRBV19 and TRBJ1-5; D might be TRBD1 (5 bases). Between the trimmed V and J ends, which lost 5 bases and 2 bases, there was a span of 13 bases. The CDR3 has 15 amino acids. The germline gives CDR1 LNHDA, CDR2 SQIVND (reference sequence). The CDR3: CASSRYQGGNQPQHF. The DNA of the CDR3 is TGTGCCAGTAGTCGGTATCAAGGGGGCAATCAGCCCCAGCATTTT.